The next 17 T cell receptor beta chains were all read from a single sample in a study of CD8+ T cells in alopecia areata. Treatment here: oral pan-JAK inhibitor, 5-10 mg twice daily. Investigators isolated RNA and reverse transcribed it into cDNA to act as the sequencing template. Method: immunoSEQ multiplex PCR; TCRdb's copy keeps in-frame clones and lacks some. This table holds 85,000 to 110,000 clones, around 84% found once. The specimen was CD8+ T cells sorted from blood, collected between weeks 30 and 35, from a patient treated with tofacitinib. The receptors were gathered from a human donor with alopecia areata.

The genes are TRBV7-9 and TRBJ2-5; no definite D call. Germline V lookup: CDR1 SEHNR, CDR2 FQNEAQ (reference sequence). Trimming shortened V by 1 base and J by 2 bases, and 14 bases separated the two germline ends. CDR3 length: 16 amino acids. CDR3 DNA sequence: TGTGCCAGCAGCTTAGTTGGTAGGGCGGTTCAAGAGACCCAGTACTTC. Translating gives CASSLVGRAVQETQYF.

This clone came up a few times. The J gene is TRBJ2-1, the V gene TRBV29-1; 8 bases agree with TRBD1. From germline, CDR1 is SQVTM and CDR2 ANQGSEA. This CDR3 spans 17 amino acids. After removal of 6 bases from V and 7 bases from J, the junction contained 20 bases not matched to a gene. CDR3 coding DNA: TGCAGCGTAGCCTTTCCTCGTCCAGGGGGCCTTATGAATGAGCAGTTCTTC. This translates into CSVAFPRPGGLMNEQFF.

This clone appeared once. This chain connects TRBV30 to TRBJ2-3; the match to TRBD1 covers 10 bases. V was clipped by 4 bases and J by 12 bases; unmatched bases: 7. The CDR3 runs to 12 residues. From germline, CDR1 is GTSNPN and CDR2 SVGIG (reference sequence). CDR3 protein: CAWNVGTGEQYF. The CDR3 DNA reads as TGTGCCTGGAATGTCGGGACAGGGGAACAGTATTTT.

CDR3 nucleotides: TGTGCCAGCAGCTTAACTGTGACAGGGGGCACAGATACGCAGTATTTT. The encoded protein is CASSLTVTGGTDTQYF. The rearrangement uses TRBV7-3 and TRBJ2-3; 8 nucleotides match TRBD1. The CDR3 consists of 16 residues. V dropped 0 bases and J dropped 1; count of bases not matched to a gene: 3. CDR1 and CDR2 (germline): SGHTA, FQGTGA.

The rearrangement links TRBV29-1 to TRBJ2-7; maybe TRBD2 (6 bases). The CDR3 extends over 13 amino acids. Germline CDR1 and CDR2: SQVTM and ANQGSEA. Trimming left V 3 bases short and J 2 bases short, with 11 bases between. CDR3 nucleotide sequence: TGCAGCGTTGATGGTCCGGGGGCCTACGAGCAGTACTTC. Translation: CSVDGPGAYEQYF.

CDR3 coding DNA: TGTGCCAGTAGTCCCGGGACTACGGTAGAGACCCAGTACTTC. Amino acid sequence: CASSPGTTVETQYF. The V call is TRBV19, the J call TRBJ2-5; TRBD2 aligns across 7 bases. V shed 5 bases, J shed 4 bases, and the junction held 7 bases outside the gene matches. CDR1 is LNHDA, CDR2 SQIVND, per germline (reference sequence). The length of the CDR3 is 14 residues. Together with reference TRBV19 and TRBJ2-5, the CDR3 gives the full variable domain: DGGITQSPKYLFRKEGQNVTLSCEQNLNHDAMYWYRQDPGQGLRLIYYSQIVNDFQKGDIAEGYSVSREKKESFPLTVTSAQKNPTAFYLCASSPGTTVETQYFGPGTRLLVL.

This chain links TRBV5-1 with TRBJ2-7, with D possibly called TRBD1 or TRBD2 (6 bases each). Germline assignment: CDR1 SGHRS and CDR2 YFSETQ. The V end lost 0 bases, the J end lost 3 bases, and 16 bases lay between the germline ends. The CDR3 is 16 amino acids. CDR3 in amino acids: CASSLGGAALYYEQYF. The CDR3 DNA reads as TGCGCCAGCAGCTTGGGGGGGGCCGCCCTTTACTACGAGCAGTACTTC.

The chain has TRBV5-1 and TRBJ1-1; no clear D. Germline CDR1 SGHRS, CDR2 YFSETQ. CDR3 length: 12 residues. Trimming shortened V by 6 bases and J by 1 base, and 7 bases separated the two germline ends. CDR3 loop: CASTSGNTEAFF. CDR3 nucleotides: TGCGCCAGCACATCCGGGAACACTGAAGCTTTCTTT.

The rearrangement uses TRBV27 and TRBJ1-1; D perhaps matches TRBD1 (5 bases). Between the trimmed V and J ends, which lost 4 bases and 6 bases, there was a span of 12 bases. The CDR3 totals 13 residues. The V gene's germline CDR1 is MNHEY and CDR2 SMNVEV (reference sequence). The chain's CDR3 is CASSSFRDAEAFF. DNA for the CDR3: TGTGCCAGCAGTTCCTTCCGGGACGCTGAAGCTTTCTTT.

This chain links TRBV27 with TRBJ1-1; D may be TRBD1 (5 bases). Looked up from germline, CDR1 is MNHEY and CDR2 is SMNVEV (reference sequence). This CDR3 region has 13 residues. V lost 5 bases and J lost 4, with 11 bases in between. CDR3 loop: CASSAGLGTEAFF. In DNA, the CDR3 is TGTGCCAGCAGTGCAGGGTTGGGCACTGAAGCTTTCTTT.

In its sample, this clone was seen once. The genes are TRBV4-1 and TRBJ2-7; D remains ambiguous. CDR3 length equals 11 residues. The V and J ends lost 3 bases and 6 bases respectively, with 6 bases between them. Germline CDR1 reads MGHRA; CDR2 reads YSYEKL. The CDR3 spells CASSQSGEQYF. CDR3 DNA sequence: TGCGCCAGCAGCCAGTCCGGCGAGCAGTACTTC.

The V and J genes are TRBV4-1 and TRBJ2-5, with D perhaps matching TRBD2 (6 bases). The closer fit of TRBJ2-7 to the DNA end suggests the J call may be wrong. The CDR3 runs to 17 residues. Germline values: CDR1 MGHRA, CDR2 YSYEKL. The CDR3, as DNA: TGCGCCAGCAGCCACCCGCCCTCAGGAGGGGCCGGCTACGAGCAGTACTTC. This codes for CASSHPPSGGAGYEQYF.

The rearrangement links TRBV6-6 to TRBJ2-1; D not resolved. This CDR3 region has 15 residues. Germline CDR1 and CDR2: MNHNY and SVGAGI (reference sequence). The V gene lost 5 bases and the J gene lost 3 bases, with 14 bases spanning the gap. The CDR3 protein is CASSDAFDNYNEQFF. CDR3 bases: TGTGCCAGCAGTGACGCCTTCGACAACTACAATGAGCAGTTCTTC.

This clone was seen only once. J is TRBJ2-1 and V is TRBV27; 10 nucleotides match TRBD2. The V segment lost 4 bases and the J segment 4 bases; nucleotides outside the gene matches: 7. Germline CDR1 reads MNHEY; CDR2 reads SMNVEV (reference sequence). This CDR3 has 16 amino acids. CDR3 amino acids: CASSSELAGRYNEQFF. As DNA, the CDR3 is TGTGCCAGCAGTTCGGAACTAGCGGGACGTTACAATGAGCAGTTCTTC.

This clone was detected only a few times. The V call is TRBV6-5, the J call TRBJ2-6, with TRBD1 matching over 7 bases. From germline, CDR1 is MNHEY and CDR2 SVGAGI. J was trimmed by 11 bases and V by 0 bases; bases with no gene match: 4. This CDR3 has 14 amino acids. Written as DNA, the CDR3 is TGTGCCAGCAGTTACTCGGAGACAGGGTACGTCCTGACTTTC. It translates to CASSYSETGYVLTF.

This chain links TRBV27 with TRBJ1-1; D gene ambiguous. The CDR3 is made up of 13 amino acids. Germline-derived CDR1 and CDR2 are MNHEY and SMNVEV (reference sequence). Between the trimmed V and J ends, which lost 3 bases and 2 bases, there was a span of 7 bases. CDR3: CASSLAANTEAFF. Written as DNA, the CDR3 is TGTGCCAGCAGTTTGGCGGCTAACACTGAAGCTTTCTTT.

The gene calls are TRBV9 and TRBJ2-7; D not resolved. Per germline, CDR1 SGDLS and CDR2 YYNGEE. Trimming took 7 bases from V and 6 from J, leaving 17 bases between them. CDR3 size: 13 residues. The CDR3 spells CASPVADGREQYF. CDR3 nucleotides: TGTGCCAGCCCCGTGGCAGATGGTCGCGAGCAGTACTTC.